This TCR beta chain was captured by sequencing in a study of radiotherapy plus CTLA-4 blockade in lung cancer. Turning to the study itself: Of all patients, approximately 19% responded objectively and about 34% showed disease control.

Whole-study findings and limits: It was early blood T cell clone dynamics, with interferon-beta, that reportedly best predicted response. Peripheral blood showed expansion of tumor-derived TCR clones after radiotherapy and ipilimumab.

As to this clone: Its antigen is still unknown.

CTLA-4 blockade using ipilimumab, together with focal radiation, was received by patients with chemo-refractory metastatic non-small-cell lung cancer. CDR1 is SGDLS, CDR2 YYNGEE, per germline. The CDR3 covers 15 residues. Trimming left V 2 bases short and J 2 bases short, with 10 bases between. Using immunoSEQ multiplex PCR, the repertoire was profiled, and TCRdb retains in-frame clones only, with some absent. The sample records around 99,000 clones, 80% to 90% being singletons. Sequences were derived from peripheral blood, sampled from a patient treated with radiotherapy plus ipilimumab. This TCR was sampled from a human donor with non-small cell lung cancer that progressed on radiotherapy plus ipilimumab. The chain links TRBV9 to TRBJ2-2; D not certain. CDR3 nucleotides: TGTGCCAGCAGCGTGGAGCTGCACAACACCGGGGAGCTGTTTTTT. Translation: CASSVELHNTGELFF.